The rows below give T cell receptor beta chains drawn from one sample of a study of blood T cell repertoires in COVID-19. This table comes from immunoSEQ multiplex PCR, and its TCRdb copy is limited to in-frame clones, with some not included. The table has about 260,000 clones, around 86% seen once. Sequenced sample: PBMCs or T cells enriched from blood (not recorded which). The receptors come from a woman aged 45-59 years who had recovered from COVID-19. CDR3s include the opening cysteine and the closing phenylalanine or tryptophan. Fields, in order: J gene, V gene, CDR3 protein.

j_call: TRBJ2-2; v_call: TRBV6-5; cdr3_aa: CASGYTGELFF
j_call: TRBJ1-1; v_call: TRBV11-2; cdr3_aa: CASSRYTGGTEAFF
j_call: TRBJ2-1; v_call: TRBV5-1; cdr3_aa: CASSLVAGVNEQFF
j_call: TRBJ1-5; v_call: TRBV2; cdr3_aa: CASSEGQSSNQPQHF
j_call: TRBJ2-5; v_call: TRBV10-3; cdr3_aa: CAISERDSSQETQYF
j_call: TRBJ2-7; v_call: TRBV20-1; cdr3_aa: CSAKHYEQYF
j_call: TRBJ1-1; v_call: TRBV20-1; cdr3_aa: CSASLAAWPLNTEAFF
j_call: TRBJ1-4; v_call: TRBV4-3; cdr3_aa: CASSQTRGQKLFF
j_call: TRBJ2-1; v_call: TRBV13; cdr3_aa: CASSLGSGGKNEQFF
j_call: TRBJ2-3; v_call: TRBV21-1; cdr3_aa: CASSTRQAPMGDTQYF
j_call: TRBJ2-5; v_call: TRBV6-7; cdr3_aa: CASIPPPDGGQETQYF
j_call: TRBJ2-1; v_call: TRBV4-1; cdr3_aa: CASSQPGYSYNEQFF
j_call: TRBJ1-1; v_call: TRBV19; cdr3_aa: CASSRGDGLRAEAFF
j_call: TRBJ2-3; v_call: TRBV4-3; cdr3_aa: CASSPGVNRASTDTQYF
j_call: TRBJ2-3; v_call: TRBV7-9; cdr3_aa: CASSSSSGRPTDTQYF
j_call: TRBJ1-6; v_call: TRBV3-1/TRBV3-2; cdr3_aa: CASSSPVINSPLHF
j_call: TRBJ2-4; v_call: TRBV5-1; cdr3_aa: CASSYEPAGTSRNIQYF
j_call: TRBJ2-4; v_call: TRBV23-1; cdr3_aa: CASSHVRQLKNIQYF